The rows below give T cell receptor beta chains drawn from one sample of a study of tumor-infiltrating lymphocytes in primary liver carcinoma. A single record per CDR3 protein comes from TCRdb applying MiXCR to the multiplex PCR reads. This table holds nearly 200,000 distinct CDR3 sequences, around 60% found once. The sequenced sample was peripheral blood. The receptors stem from a woman aged 55-69 years with primary liver carcinoma and hepatitis B virus infection. Each CDR3 is given with its conserved first and last residue. Each record gives: J gene, CDR3 length, clone size, V gene, D gene, CDR3 protein, CDR3 DNA. D genes are given only for firm matches. Not all rows give a size; the values are once, few, many and, for expanded clones, a class.

J: TRBJ2-2
length: 12
size: many
V: TRBV11-3
D: NA
CDR3: CASAVDTGELFF
DNA: TGTGCCTCCGCGGTGGACACCGGGGAGCTGTTTTTT

J: TRBJ2-1
length: 18
size: NA
V: TRBV6-1
D: TRBD2
CDR3: CASSESCTSGRISDEQFF
DNA: TGTGCCAGCAGTGAATCTTGTACTAGCGGGAGAATTAGTGATGAGCAGTTCTTC

J: TRBJ2-7
length: 17
size: NA
V: TRBV29-1
D: NA
CDR3: CSGLGRALSGGHYEQYF
DNA: TGCAGCGGACTAGGGCGCGCGCTCTCGGGGGGCCATTACGAGCAGTACTTT

J: TRBJ2-7
length: 13
size: many
V: TRBV6-2/TRBV6-3
D: NA
CDR3: CASSYSPAYEQYF
DNA: TGTGCCAGCAGTTACTCGCCCGCTTACGAGCAGTACTTC

J: TRBJ2-1
length: 17
size: NA
V: TRBV12-3/TRBV12-4
D: TRBD2
CDR3: CASTPPRGGSSYNEQSF
DNA: TGTGCCAGCACCCCCCCCCGGGGCGGGAGCTCCTACAATGAGCAGTCCTTC

J: TRBJ2-3
length: 17
size: NA
V: TRBV28
D: TRBD1
CDR3: CASSLLGWDSPRDTQYF
DNA: TGTGCCAGCAGTTTATTGGGTTGGGACAGCCCGAGGGATACGCAGTATTTT

J: TRBJ2-2
length: 15
size: few
V: TRBV7-9
D: NA
CDR3: CASSRTQTNTGELFF
DNA: TGTGCCAGCAGTCGGACACAGACGAACACCGGGGAGCTGTTTTTT

J: TRBJ1-4
length: 13
size: NA
V: TRBV28
D: NA
CDR3: CASVLSPGEKLFF
DNA: TGTGCCAGCGTACTAAGTCCAGGGGAAAAACTGTTTTTT

J: TRBJ2-1
length: 16
size: once
V: TRBV6-1
D: TRBD2
CDR3: CAGPDPSGRAYNEQFF
DNA: TGTGCCGGTCCAGACCCTAGCGGCAGAGCCTACAATGAGCAGTTCTTC

J: TRBJ2-1
length: 15
size: NA
V: TRBV6-4
D: TRBD2
CDR3: CASSPEQREGNEQFF
DNA: TGTGCCAGCAGTCCCGAGCAGCGGGAGGGGAATGAGCAGTTCTTC

J: TRBJ2-3
length: 13
size: NA
V: TRBV11-3
D: NA
CDR3: CTSSLATEDTQYF
DNA: TGTACCAGCAGCTTGGCCACGGAAGATACGCAGTATTTT

J: TRBJ2-2
length: 15
size: NA
V: TRBV19
D: TRBD2
CDR3: CASLPLAGYTGELFF
DNA: TGTGCCAGTTTACCCCTAGCGGGATACACCGGGGAGCTGTTTTTT

J: TRBJ2-6
length: 18
size: NA
V: TRBV4-2
D: NA
CDR3: CASSQDLGVSSRANVLTF
DNA: TGCGCCAGCAGCCAAGATTTGGGGGTTAGCTCTAGGGCCAACGTCCTGACTTTC

J: TRBJ2-5
length: 14
size: NA
V: TRBV11-1
D: NA
CDR3: CASSWTDLQETLYF
DNA: TGTGCCAGCAGCTGGACAGACCTCCAAGAGACCCTGTACTTC

J: TRBJ1-5
length: 15
size: NA
V: TRBV30
D: NA
CDR3: CAWALAGGRNQPQHF
DNA: TGTGCCTGGGCCCTCGCGGGGGGCCGCAATCAGCCCCAGCATTTT

J: TRBJ2-5
length: 16
size: NA
V: TRBV5-1
D: NA
CDR3: CASSLAGGVGRETQYF
DNA: TGCGCCAGCAGCTTGGCCGGTGGGGTGGGTCGGGAGACCCAGTACTTC

J: TRBJ2-7
length: 15
size: NA
V: TRBV29-1
D: TRBD2
CDR3: CSVGGTSGIYNEQYF
DNA: TGCAGCGTTGGGGGGACTAGCGGGATTTACAACGAGCAGTACTTC

J: TRBJ2-5
length: 15
size: NA
V: TRBV11-2
D: NA
CDR3: CASSLEGERTETQYF
DNA: TGTGCCAGCAGTTTGGAGGGCGAGAGGACGGAGACCCAGTACTTC

J: TRBJ1-2
length: 16
size: many
V: TRBV4-2
D: NA
CDR3: CASSQDLGAGGLGYTF
DNA: TGTGCCAGCAGCCAAGATTTGGGGGCAGGTGGGCTTGGCTACACCTTC

J: TRBJ2-7
length: 12
size: medium-sized
V: TRBV29-1
D: NA
CDR3: CSAGPGGDEQYF
DNA: TGCAGCGCTGGCCCGGGGGGCGACGAGCAGTACTTC

J: TRBJ2-4
length: 14
size: NA
V: TRBV11-1
D: TRBD1
CDR3: CAGSTRQGLNIQYF
DNA: TGTGCCGGCAGCACTCGACAGGGTCTGAACATTCAGTACTTC

J: TRBJ2-3
length: 12
size: few
V: TRBV7-9
D: NA
CDR3: CASSLREDTQYF
DNA: TGTGCCAGCAGCTTACGGGAGGATACGCAGTATTTT

J: TRBJ1-2
length: 14
size: many
V: TRBV6-2/TRBV6-3
D: NA
CDR3: CASSYLGAGDGYTF
DNA: TGTGCCAGCAGTTACTTAGGGGCTGGGGATGGCTACACCTTC

J: TRBJ2-1
length: 13
size: NA
V: TRBV11-2
D: TRBD2
CDR3: CVSSPLAGVIQFF
DNA: TGTGTCAGCAGTCCTCTAGCGGGAGTAATACAGTTCTTC

J: TRBJ2-4
length: 15
size: NA
V: TRBV5-4
D: NA
CDR3: CASSPPASVKNIQYF
DNA: TGTGCCAGCAGCCCTCCGGCAAGCGTCAAAAACATTCAGTACTTC

J: TRBJ1-1
length: 15
size: NA
V: TRBV11-3
D: TRBD1
CDR3: CASNDPGQTNTEAFF
DNA: TGTGCCAGCAACGACCCGGGACAGACGAACACTGAAGCTTTCTTT

J: TRBJ2-6
length: 17
size: NA
V: TRBV4-1
D: NA
CDR3: CASSQEGVGSGTNVLTF
DNA: NA

J: TRBJ1-2
length: 14
size: few
V: TRBV12-3/TRBV12-4
D: TRBD1
CDR3: CASSYTRDRNGYTF
DNA: TGTGCCAGCAGTTACACCAGGGACAGGAATGGCTACACCTTC

J: TRBJ2-7
length: 14
size: NA
V: TRBV7-9
D: NA
CDR3: CASSSPHANNEQCF
DNA: TGTGCCAGCAGCTCCCCACATGCAAACAACGAGCAGTGCTTC

J: TRBJ1-2
length: 16
size: NA
V: TRBV6-5
D: NA
CDR3: CASSYVGTLGYYGYTF
DNA: TGTGCCAGCAGTTACGTCGGGACATTGGGCTACTATGGCTACACCTTC

J: TRBJ1-6
length: 14
size: NA
V: TRBV11-2
D: NA
CDR3: CVSSQPRYNSPLHF
DNA: TGTGTCAGCAGCCAACCCCGATATAATTCACCGCTCCACTTT

J: TRBJ2-1
length: 15
size: NA
V: TRBV11-3
D: NA
CDR3: CASSSNLVGQAKEFF
DNA: TGTGCCAGCAGCTCCAACCTAGTAGGCCAAGCTAAGGAGTTCTTC